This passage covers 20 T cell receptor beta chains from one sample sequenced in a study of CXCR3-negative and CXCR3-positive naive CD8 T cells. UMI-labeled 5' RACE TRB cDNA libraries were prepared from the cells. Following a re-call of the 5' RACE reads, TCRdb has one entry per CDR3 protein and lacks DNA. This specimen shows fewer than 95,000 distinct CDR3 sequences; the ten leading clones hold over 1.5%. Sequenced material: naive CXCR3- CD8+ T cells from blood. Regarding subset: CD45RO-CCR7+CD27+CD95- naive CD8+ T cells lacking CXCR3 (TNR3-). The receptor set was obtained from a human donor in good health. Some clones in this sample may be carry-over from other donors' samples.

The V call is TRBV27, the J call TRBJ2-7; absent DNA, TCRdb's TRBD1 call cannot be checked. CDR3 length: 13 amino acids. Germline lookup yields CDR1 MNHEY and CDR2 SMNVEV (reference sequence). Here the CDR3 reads CASSPGPGNEQYF.

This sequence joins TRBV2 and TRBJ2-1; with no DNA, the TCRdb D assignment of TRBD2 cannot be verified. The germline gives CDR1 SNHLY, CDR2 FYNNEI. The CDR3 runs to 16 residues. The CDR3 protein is CASSVRAASSYNEQFF.

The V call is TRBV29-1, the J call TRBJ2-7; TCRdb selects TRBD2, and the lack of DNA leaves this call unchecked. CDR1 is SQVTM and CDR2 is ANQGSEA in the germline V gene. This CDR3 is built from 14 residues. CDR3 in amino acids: CSVNGLAGAYEQYF.

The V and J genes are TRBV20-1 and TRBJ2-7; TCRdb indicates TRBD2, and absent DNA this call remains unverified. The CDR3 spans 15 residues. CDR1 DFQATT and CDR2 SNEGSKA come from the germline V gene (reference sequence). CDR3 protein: CSARDIFSGTYEQYF.

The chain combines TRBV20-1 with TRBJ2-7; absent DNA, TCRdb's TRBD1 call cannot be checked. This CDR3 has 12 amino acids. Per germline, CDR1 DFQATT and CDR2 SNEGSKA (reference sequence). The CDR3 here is CSADDRGYEQYF.

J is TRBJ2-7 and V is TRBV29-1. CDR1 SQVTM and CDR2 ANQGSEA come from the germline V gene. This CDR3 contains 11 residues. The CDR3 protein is CSVDVDYEQYF.

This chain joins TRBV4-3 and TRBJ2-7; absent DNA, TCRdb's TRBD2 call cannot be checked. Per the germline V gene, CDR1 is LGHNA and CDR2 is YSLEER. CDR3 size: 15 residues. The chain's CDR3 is CASSQDSRGSYEQYF.

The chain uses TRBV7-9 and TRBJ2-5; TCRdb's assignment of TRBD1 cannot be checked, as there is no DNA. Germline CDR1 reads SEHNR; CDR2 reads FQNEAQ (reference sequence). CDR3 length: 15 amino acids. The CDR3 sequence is CASTSSDRGQETQYF.

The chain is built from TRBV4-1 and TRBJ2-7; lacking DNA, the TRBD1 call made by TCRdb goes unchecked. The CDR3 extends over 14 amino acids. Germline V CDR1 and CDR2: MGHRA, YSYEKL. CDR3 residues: CASSQVQGSYEQYF.

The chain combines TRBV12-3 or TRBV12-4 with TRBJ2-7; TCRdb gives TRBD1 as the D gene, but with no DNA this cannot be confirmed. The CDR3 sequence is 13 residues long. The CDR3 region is CASGRTGGYEQYF.

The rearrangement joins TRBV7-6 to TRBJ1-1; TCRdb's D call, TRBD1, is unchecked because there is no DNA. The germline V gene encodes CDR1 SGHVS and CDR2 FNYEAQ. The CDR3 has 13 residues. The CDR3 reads CASSPGQTPEAFF.

The CDR3 loop is CASSLVEAPNEQFF. This rearrangement joins TRBV7-9 to TRBJ2-1; without DNA, the TCRdb call of TRBD2 cannot be checked. This CDR3 comprises 14 residues. Germline V gene sequence: CDR1 SEHNR, CDR2 FQNEAQ (reference sequence).

This CDR3 is CASRVTTSSYNEQFF. This chain joins TRBV28 and TRBJ2-1. Germline V gene lookup returns CDR1 MDHEN and CDR2 SYDVKM. The CDR3 totals 15 residues.

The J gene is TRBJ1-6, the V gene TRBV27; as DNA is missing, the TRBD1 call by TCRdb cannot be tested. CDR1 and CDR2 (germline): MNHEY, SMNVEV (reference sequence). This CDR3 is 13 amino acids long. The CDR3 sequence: CASSRQDGSPLHF.

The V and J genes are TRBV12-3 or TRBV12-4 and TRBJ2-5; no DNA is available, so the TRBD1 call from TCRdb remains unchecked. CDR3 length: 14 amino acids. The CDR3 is CASSTTGGLETQYF.

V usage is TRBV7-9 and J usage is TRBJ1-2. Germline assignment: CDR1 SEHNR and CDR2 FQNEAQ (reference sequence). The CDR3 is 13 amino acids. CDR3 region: CASSPGGADGYTF.

CDR3: CAISESGEDEQFF. This sequence joins TRBV10-3 and TRBJ2-1. The CDR3 length is 13 residues. The V gene's germline CDR1 is ENHRY and CDR2 SYGVKD.

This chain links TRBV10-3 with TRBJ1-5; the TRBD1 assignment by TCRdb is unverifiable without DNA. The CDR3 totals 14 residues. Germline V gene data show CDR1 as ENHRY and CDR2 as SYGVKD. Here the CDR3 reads CAISRDRGNRPQHF.

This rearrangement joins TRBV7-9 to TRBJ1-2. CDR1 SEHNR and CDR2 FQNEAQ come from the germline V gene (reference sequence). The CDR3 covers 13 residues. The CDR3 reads CASSLGTADGYTF. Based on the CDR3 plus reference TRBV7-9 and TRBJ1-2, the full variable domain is DTGVSQNPRHKITKRGQNVTFRCDPISEHNRLYWYRQTLGQGPEFLTYFQNEAQLEKSRLLSDRFSAERPKGSFSTLEIQRTEQGDSAMYLCASSLGTADGYTFGSGTRLTVV.

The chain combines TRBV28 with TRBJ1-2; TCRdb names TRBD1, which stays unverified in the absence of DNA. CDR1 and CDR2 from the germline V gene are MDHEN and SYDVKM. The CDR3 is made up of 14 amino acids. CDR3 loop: CASSFAGSSSGYTF.